One sample yielded the 4 T cell receptor beta chains listed below, sequenced in a study of shared clonotypes between healthy human individuals. Assay: immunoSEQ multiplex PCR; the TCRdb copy retains only in-frame clones and omits some. The sample lists about 2.3 million clones; roughly 90% were seen once. Sample: naive CD4+ T cells from PBMCs. The subset is: CD45RA+ positively selected. These receptors all stem from a man younger than 30 in good health. Some clones in this sample may be carry-over from other donors' samples.

The rearrangement uses TRBV2 and TRBJ2-1, with D tentatively TRBD1 (5 bases). The ends were cut back, 8 bases at V and 3 bases at J, with 14 bases in the middle. There are 14 residues in the CDR3. Germline loops: CDR1 SNHLY, CDR2 FYNNEI. The CDR3 nucleotides read TGTGCCAGCCGACAGCTCAGTAACTACAATGAGCAGTTCTTC. Translation gives CASRQLSNYNEQFF.

The chain couples TRBV6-1 to TRBJ1-3; D is unresolved. V lost 4 bases and J 4 bases, leaving 20 bases between the germline ends. Germline CDR1 is MNHNS and CDR2 is SASEGT. The CDR3 totals 17 residues. The CDR3 reads CASSANLLGAEGNTIYF. DNA of the CDR3: TGTGCCAGCAGTGCAAATCTTCTCGGAGCGGAAGGAAACACCATATATTTT.

This clone came up a few times. Distinct nucleotide sequences in the sample also encode this CDR3. This rearrangement joins TRBV19 to TRBJ1-2; unclear D gene. Trimming stripped 3 bases from V and 2 bases from J, with 7 bases between. The germline CDR1 and CDR2 sequences are LNHDA and SQIVND (reference sequence). The CDR3 covers 13 residues. The CDR3 DNA follows: TGTGCCAGTAGTATCGGGGAGAACTATGGCTACACCTTC. Protein sequence: CASSIGENYGYTF. The variable domain in full, with the rest retrieved from reference TRBV19 and TRBJ1-2, is DGGITQSPKYLFRKEGQNVTLSCEQNLNHDAMYWYRQDPGQGLRLIYYSQIVNDFQKGDIAEGYSVSREKKESFPLTVTSAQKNPTAFYLCASSIGENYGYTFGSGTRLTVV.

The J gene is TRBJ2-5, the V gene TRBV5-1, with TRBD1 matching 9 bases. V gave up 4 bases and J gave up 5 bases; unmatched junction bases: 6. The CDR3 length is 14 residues. Per the germline V gene, CDR1 is SGHRS and CDR2 is YFSETQ. This CDR3 is CASSRDRVDETQYF. As DNA, the CDR3 is TGCGCCAGCAGCAGGGACAGGGTCGACGAGACCCAGTACTTC.